The source of this T cell receptor beta chain is a study of cytotoxic CD8 clonotypes in ibrutinib-treated CLL. Some clones are missing from TCRdb's copy, which holds only in-frame ones; the method was immunoSEQ multiplex PCR. This table holds 150,000 or so clones, approximately 80% found once. The CDR3 extends over 17 amino acids. J was trimmed by 2 bases and V by 2 bases; bases with no gene match: 7. The sample in question was PBMCs, obtained after 24 months of ibrutinib treatment. V and J are TRBV5-3 and TRBJ2-3; 11 positions agree with TRBD2. TRBV5-3 is an open reading frame whose function is uncertain. The sequence was obtained from a human donor with chronic lymphocytic leukemia. The CDR3 sequence: CARSFRPTSGVTDTQYF. The DNA for the CDR3 is TGTGCCAGAAGCTTCCGCCCGACTAGCGGGGTCACAGATACGCAGTATTTT.